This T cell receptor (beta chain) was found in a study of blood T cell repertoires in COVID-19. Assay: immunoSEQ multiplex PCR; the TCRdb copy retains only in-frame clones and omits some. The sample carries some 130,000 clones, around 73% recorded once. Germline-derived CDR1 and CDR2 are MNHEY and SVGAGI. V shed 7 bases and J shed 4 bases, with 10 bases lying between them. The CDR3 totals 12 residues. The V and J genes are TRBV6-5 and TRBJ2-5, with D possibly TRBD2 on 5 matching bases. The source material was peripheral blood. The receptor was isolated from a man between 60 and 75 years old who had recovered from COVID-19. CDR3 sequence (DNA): TGTGCCAGCACCGGGGTTGGAGAGACCCAGTACTTC. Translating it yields CASTGVGETQYF.